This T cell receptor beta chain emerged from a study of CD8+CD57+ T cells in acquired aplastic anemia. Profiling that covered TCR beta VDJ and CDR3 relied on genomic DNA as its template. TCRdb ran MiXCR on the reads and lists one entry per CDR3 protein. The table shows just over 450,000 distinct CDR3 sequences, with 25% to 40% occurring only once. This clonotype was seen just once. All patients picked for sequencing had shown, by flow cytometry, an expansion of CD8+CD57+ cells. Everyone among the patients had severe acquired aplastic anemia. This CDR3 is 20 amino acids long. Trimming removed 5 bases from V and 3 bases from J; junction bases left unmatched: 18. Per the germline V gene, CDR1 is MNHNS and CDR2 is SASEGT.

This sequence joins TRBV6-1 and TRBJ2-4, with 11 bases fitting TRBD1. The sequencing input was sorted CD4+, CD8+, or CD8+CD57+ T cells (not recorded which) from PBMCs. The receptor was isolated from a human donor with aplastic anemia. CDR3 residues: CASSQVRDRGFAGFKNIQYF. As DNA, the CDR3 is TGTGCCAGCAGTCAAGTTCGGGACAGGGGGTTCGCTGGTTTCAAAAACATTCAGTACTTC.